These 21 T cell receptor beta chains were sequenced from one sample in a study of glioma-infiltrating T cells. Amplification of TCR alpha and beta CDR3 regions from RNA used iRepertoire nested multiplex PCR. TCRdb reprocessed the multiplex PCR reads via MiXCR and lists one record per CDR3 protein. The data show about 140,000 distinct CDR3 sequences, with around 40% seen just once and roughly 20% held by the top ten. Sequencing input: glioma tissue, nonneoplastic brain tissue, or PBMCs (not recorded which). These receptors all come from a human donor with low-grade glioma or glioblastoma, undergoing nonglioma brain surgery, or in good health (not recorded which).

J is TRBJ1-6 and V is TRBV20-1; D remains unclear. The germline CDR1 and CDR2 sequences are DFQATT and SNEGSKA (reference sequence). The V end lost 5 bases, the J end lost 8 bases, and 16 bases lay between the germline ends. This CDR3 spans 14 amino acids. The CDR3: CSASRGRADSPLHF. The CDR3 DNA reads TGCAGTGCTTCCCGGGGAAGGGCAGATTCACCCCTCCACTTT.

In its sample, this clonotype was seen a few times. The chain has TRBV25-1 and TRBJ2-2; possibly TRBD1 for D (5 bases). This CDR3 has 15 amino acids. The V gene lost 5 bases and the J gene lost 7 bases, with 17 bases spanning the gap. CDR1 and CDR2 (germline): MGHDK, SYGVNS. Here the CDR3 reads CASSLSGARIGELFF. The DNA for the CDR3 is TGTGCCAGCAGTTTGAGTGGGGCCAGGATCGGGGAGCTGTTTTTT.

A remark on this clonotype: A read error may be the cause here, since a much bigger clone is one base away. Without the conserved terminal phenylalanine or tryptophan, this CDR3 likely stems from a read error. The chain joins TRBV6-2 or TRBV6-3 to TRBJ1-1; TRBD1 is a possible D gene (6 bases). The length of the CDR3 is 13 residues. Trimming removed 7 bases from V and 2 bases from J, with 11 bases in between. Germline V gives CDR1 MNHEY, CDR2 SVGEGT. The CDR3 sequence: CASIIGGNTEAFS. As DNA, the CDR3 is TGTGCCAGCATTATAGGGGGAAACACTGAAGCTTTCTCT.

V and J are TRBV15 and TRBJ1-1, with a weak D call TRBD1 (6 bases). The CDR3 is 15 residues long. Germline CDR1 and CDR2: LNHNV and YYDKDF (reference sequence). Trimming left V 0 bases short and J 4 bases short, with 12 bases between. CDR3 in DNA: TGTGCCACCAGCAGAGATCAAGGGGGAGGCACTGAAGCTTTCTTT. Translated, it gives CATSRDQGGGTEAFF.

The chain recombines TRBV20-1 with TRBJ2-5; either TRBD1 or TRBD2 may fit D (5 bases each). The ends were cut back, 6 bases at V and 2 bases at J, with 16 bases in the middle. The CDR3 totals 14 residues. The V gene's germline CDR1 is DFQATT and CDR2 SNEGSKA (reference sequence). The CDR3 bases are TGCAGTGCATTCCCACCGGGGCGTCAAGAGACCCAGTACTTC. As protein: CSAFPPGRQETQYF.

This clonotype has a count of ten or more. CDR3 sequence (DNA): TGCGCCAGCAGCCCGCAGGGAAGCTCCTACAATGAGCAGTTCTTC. Amino acids: CASSPQGSSYNEQFF. V and J are TRBV4-1 and TRBJ2-1, with D possibly being TRBD1 (5 bases). V lost 4 bases, J lost 0 bases, and 10 bases lay in between. This CDR3 region has 15 residues. The V gene's germline CDR1 is MGHRA and CDR2 YSYEKL.

The chain carries TRBV6-2 or TRBV6-3 and TRBJ2-1; no firm D call. The CDR3 contains 14 residues. Germline V gives CDR1 MNHEY, CDR2 SVGEGT. V lost 2 bases and J 0 bases, leaving 5 bases between the germline ends. The chain's CDR3 is CASSYPISYNEQFF. CDR3 DNA sequence: TGTGCCAGCAGTTACCCCATCTCCTACAATGAGCAGTTCTTC.

J is TRBJ2-3 and V is TRBV4-2; no clear D gene. Germline V CDR1 and CDR2: LGHNA, YNFKEQ. The V end was cut by 3 bases, the J end by 3 bases, with 13 bases between. The CDR3 contains 15 residues. The CDR3 DNA sequence: TGTGCCAGCAGCCAGGCAGGTCCAGGTACAGATACGCAGTATTTT. The encoded protein is CASSQAGPGTDTQYF.

This clonotype was detected many times. The J gene is TRBJ2-1, the V gene TRBV6-1; no definite D call. Trimming removed 7 bases at V and 2 bases at J, with 9 bases between. Germline CDR1 is MNHNS and CDR2 is SASEGT. The CDR3 is 13 amino acids. CDR3: CASTFGAYNEQFF. CDR3 in DNA: TGTGCCAGCACCTTTGGCGCCTACAATGAGCAGTTCTTC.

On this clonotype itself: A read error is possible here, since a much larger clone lies one base away. The gene calls are TRBV6-1 and TRBJ1-5; 8 nucleotides align to TRBD1. CDR3 length equals 14 residues. CDR1 and CDR2 (germline): MNHNS, SASEGT. Germline trimming cut 6 bases from V and 4 bases from J; bases unmatched to any gene: 5. This CDR3 is CASRTDRVNQPQHF. The CDR3 nucleotides read TGTGCCAGCAGAACGGACAGGGTAAATCAGCCCCAGCATTTT.

V and J are TRBV2 and TRBJ2-7, with D possibly matching TRBD1 (5 bases). V was shortened by 2 bases and J by 6 bases, with 14 bases between the two germline ends. Per the germline V gene, CDR1 is SNHLY and CDR2 is FYNNEI. The CDR3 is made up of 14 amino acids. The CDR3 bases are TGTGCCAGCAGTGAAATGGTGACTCAGGGCGAGCAGTACTTC. It specifies CASSEMVTQGEQYF.

This chain connects TRBV14 to TRBJ1-1; D ambiguous. Germline CDR1 SGHDN, CDR2 FVKESK. V was trimmed by 0 bases and J by 3 bases, leaving 8 bases between them. CDR3 length: 14 residues. The CDR3: CASSQDAGYTEAFF. In DNA form, the CDR3 reads TGTGCCAGCAGCCAAGATGCCGGCTACACTGAAGCTTTCTTT.

V is TRBV6-2 or TRBV6-3 and J is TRBJ1-3, with TRBD1 identical over 7 bases. Losses at the gene ends were 5 bases for V and 0 bases for J; bases not matched to a gene: 4. Germline loops: CDR1 MNHEY, CDR2 SVGEGT. The length of the CDR3 is 15 residues. The CDR3 DNA reads TGTGCCAGCAGTCCACAGGGGACCTCTGGAAACACCATATATTTT. Its protein product is CASSPQGTSGNTIYF.

The V call is TRBV7-2, the J call TRBJ2-5, with 11 bases matching TRBD2. The DNA end lines up better with TRBJ2-1; the J call may be wrong. CDR1 and CDR2 (germline): SGHTA, FQGNSA. CDR3 length: 18 amino acids. The CDR3 spells CASSLAQGSGGVGNEQFF. The CDR3 bases are TGTGCCAGCAGCTTAGCGCAGGGTAGCGGGGGGGTTGGGAATGAGCAGTTCTTC.

The V and J genes are TRBV6-5 and TRBJ1-2; D is uncertain. Trimming removed 4 bases from V and 3 bases from J, with 30 bases in between. Looked up from germline, CDR1 is MNHEY and CDR2 is SVGAGI. The CDR3 extends over 20 amino acids. CDR3 DNA sequence: TGTGCCAGCAGTTTTCGCCCCGGACCAGTAGGGAACGAAAACTACTATGGCTACACCTTC. It yields the protein CASSFRPGPVGNENYYGYTF.

This chain uses TRBV6-6 with TRBJ2-6, with TRBD2 matching over 14 bases. CDR1 is MNHNY and CDR2 is SVGAGI in the germline V gene (reference sequence). V dropped 6 bases and J dropped 4; count of bases not matched to a gene: 8. This CDR3 spans 18 amino acids. In DNA form, the CDR3 reads TGTGCCAGCAGCCCACCGACTAGCGGGGGGGTAGGGGCCAACGTCCTGACTTTC. This encodes CASSPPTSGGVGANVLTF.

This sequence joins TRBV6-2 or TRBV6-3 and TRBJ2-1; perhaps TRBD1 as D (6 bases). This CDR3 contains 15 residues. V was cut by 0 bases and J by 9 bases, with 15 bases left in between. CDR1 and CDR2 from the germline V gene are MNHEY and SVGEGT. Written as DNA, the CDR3 is TGTGCCAGCAGTTACTCCGGGACATATAAGAGTGAGCAGTTCTTC. Residues: CASSYSGTYKSEQFF.

This clonotype was seen only a few times. The gene calls are TRBV20-1 and TRBJ1-1; D may be TRBD1 (5 bases). V was shortened by 3 bases and J by 1 base, with 21 bases between the two germline ends. The CDR3 length is 17 residues. Germline V gene sequence: CDR1 DFQATT, CDR2 SNEGSKA (reference sequence). DNA of the CDR3: TGCAGTGCTAGGTACGGGACGTACTCCTGGAGGAACACTGAAGCTTTCTTT. Translating it yields CSARYGTYSWRNTEAFF.

This clonotype was seen more than once but under ten times. The chain employs TRBV7-9 and TRBJ1-2; D is unclear. Deletions cut 1 base from V and 4 bases from J, with 13 bases between. CDR1 SEHNR and CDR2 FQNEAQ come from the germline V gene (reference sequence). This CDR3 comprises 15 residues. The CDR3 DNA is TGTGCCAGCAGCTTAGGAACCTCGACCCCCTATGGCTACACCTTC. This gives the protein CASSLGTSTPYGYTF.

Note on this clonotype: Without the conserved terminal phenylalanine or tryptophan, this CDR3 likely stems from a read error. This chain connects TRBV6-2 or TRBV6-3 to TRBJ1-1; D gene ambiguous. The ends were cut back, 6 bases at V and 5 bases at J, with 16 bases in the middle. Germline assignment: CDR1 MNHEY and CDR2 SVGEGT. The CDR3 has 14 residues. CDR3 sequence reads: CASRDGGSGTEAFS. In nucleotides, the CDR3 is TGTGCCAGCAGGGACGGTGGAAGTGGGACTGAAGCTTTCTCT.

For this clonotype: The conserved closing phenylalanine or tryptophan is absent in this CDR3, likely reflecting a read error. V usage is TRBV14 and J usage is TRBJ2-3, with TRBD2 matching over 7 bases. The CDR3 is 15 residues long. Germline assignment: CDR1 SGHDN and CDR2 FVKESK. Trimming at V came to 1 base and at J to 2 bases, leaving 3 bases not matched to a gene. The CDR3 region has the DNA TGTGCCAGCAGCCAAGTCCTAGCGGTCACAGATACGCAGTATTCT. Its translation is CASSQVLAVTDTQYS.